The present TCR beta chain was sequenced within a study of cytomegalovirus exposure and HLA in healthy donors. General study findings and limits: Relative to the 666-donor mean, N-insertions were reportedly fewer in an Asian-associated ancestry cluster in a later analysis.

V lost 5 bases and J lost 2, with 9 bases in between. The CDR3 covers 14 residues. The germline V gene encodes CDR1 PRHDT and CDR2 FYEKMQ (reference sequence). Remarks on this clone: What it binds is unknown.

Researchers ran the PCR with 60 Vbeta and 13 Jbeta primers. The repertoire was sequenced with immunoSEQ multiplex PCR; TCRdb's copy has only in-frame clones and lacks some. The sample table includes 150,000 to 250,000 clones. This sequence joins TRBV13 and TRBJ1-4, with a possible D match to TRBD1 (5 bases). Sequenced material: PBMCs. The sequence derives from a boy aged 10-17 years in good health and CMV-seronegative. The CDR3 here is CASSVRGTNEKLFF. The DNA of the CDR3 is TGTGCCAGCAGCGTAAGGGGTACTAATGAAAAACTGTTTTTT. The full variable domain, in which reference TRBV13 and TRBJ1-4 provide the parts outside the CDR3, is AAGVIQSPRHLIKEKRETATLKCYPIPRHDTVYWYQQGPGQDPQFLISFYEKMQSDKGSIPDRFSAQQFSDYHSELNMSSLELGDSALYFCASSVRGTNEKLFFGSGTQLSVL.